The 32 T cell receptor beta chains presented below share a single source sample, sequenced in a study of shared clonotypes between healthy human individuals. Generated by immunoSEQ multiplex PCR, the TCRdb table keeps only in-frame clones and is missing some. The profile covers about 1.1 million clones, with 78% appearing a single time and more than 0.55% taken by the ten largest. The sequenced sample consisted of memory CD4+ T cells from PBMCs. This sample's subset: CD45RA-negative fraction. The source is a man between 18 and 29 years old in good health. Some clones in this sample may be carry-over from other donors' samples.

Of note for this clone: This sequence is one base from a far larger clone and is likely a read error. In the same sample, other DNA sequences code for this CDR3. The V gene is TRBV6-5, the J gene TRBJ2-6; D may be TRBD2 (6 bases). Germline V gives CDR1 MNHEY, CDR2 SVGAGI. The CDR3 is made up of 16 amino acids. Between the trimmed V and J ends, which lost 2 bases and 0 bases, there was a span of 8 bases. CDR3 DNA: TGTGCCAGCAGTTACGGGAGGCTCTCTGGGGCCAACGTCCTGACTTTC. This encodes CASSYGRLSGANVLTF.

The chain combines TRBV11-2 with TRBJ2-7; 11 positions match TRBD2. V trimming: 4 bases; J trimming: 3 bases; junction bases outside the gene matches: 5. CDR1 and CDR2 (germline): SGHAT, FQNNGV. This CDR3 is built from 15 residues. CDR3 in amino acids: CASSSGTSGDYEQYF. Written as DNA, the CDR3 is TGTGCCAGCAGCTCTGGGACTAGCGGTGACTACGAGCAGTACTTC.

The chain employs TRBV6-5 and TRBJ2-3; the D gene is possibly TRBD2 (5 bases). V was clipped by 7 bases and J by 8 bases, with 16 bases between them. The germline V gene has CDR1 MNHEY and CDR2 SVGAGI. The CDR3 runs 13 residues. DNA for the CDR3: TGTGCCAGCACCACAGCGGCCCCGGGTACGCAGTATTTT. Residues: CASTTAAPGTQYF.

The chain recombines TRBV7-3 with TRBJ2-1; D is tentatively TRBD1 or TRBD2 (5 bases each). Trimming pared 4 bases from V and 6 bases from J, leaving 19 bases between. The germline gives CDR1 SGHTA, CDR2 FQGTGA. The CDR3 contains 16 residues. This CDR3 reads CASSSSVGAGGNEQFF. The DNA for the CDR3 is TGTGCCAGCAGCTCGAGCGTAGGGGCTGGGGGCAATGAGCAGTTCTTC.

CDR3 protein: CASSSPPSGKNIQYF. The CDR3 region has the DNA TGTGCCAGCAGTTCCCCTCCTAGCGGCAAAAACATTCAGTACTTC. The chain employs TRBV6-6 and TRBJ2-4; 7 nucleotides match TRBD2. The CDR3 has 15 residues. Germline V gives CDR1 MNHNY, CDR2 SVGAGI (reference sequence). Trimming cost V 4 bases and J 3 bases; bases outside gene matches: 6.

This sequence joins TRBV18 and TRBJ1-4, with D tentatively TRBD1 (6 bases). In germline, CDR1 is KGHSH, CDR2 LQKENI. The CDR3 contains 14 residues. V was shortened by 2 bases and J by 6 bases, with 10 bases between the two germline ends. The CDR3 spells CASSPSQGDEKLFF. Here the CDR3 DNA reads TGTGCCAGCTCACCATCACAGGGTGATGAAAAACTGTTTTTT.

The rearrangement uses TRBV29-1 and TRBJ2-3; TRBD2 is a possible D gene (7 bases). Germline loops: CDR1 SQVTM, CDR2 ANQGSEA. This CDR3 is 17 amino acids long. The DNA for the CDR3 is TGCAGTGTCAGGGGATCGTCAGGGGAGGGGGGCACAGATACGCAGTATTTT. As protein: CSVRGSSGEGGTDTQYF.

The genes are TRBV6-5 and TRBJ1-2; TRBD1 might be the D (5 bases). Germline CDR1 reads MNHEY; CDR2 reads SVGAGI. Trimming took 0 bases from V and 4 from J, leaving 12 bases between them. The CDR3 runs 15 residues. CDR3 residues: CASSYSWGGTYGYTF. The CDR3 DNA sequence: TGTGCCAGCAGTTACTCGTGGGGGGGTACCTATGGCTACACCTTC.

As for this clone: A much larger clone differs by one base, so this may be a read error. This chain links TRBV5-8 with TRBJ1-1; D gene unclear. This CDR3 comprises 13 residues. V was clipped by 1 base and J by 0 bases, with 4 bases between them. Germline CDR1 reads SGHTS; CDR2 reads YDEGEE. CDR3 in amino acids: CASSLWVNTEAFF. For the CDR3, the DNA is TGTGCCAGCAGCTTGTGGGTGAACACTGAAGCTTTCTTT.

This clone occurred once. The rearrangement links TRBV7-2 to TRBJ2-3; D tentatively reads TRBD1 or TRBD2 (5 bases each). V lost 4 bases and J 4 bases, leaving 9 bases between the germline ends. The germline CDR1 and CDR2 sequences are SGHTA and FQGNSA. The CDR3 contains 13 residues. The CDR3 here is CASSSQGADTQYF. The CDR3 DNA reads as TGTGCCAGCAGCTCCCAGGGAGCAGATACGCAGTATTTT.

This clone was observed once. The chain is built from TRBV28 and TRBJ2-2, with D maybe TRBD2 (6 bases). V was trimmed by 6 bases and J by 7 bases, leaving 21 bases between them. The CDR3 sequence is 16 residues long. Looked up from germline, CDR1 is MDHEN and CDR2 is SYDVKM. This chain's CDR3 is CASRVVGPTGDGELFF. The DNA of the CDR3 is TGTGCCAGCAGGGTGGTCGGACCGACGGGGGACGGGGAGCTGTTTTTT.

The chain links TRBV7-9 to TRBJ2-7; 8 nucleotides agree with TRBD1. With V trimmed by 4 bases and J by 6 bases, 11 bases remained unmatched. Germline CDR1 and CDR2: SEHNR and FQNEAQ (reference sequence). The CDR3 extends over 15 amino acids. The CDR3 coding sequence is TGTGCCAGCAGCTCGCAAGGAGGACAGGGATCCGAGCAGTACTTC. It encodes CASSSQGGQGSEQYF.

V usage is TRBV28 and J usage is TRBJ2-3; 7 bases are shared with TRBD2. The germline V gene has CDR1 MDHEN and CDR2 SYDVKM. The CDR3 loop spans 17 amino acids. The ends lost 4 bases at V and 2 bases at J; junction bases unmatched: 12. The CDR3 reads CASSSQMTSSATDTQYF. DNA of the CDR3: TGTGCCAGCAGTTCCCAGATGACTAGCTCCGCCACAGATACGCAGTATTTT.

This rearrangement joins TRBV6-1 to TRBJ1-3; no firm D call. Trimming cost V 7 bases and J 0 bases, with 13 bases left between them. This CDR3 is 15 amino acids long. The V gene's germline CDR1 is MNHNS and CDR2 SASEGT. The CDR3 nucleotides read TGTGCCAGCACTCCCCGAAGCGCCTCTGGAAACACCATATATTTT. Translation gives CASTPRSASGNTIYF.

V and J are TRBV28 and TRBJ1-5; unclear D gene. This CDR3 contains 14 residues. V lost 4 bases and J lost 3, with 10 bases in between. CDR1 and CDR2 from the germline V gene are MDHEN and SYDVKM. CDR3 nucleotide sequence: TGTGCCAGCAGTTATGGCGGGTACAATCAGCCCCAGCATTTT. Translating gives CASSYGGYNQPQHF. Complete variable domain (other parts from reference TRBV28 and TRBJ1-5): DVKVTQSSRYLVKRTGEKVFLECVQDMDHENMFWYRQDPGLGLRLIYFSYDVKMKEKGDIPEGYSVSREKKERFSLILESASTNQTSMYLCASSYGGYNQPQHFGDGTRLSIL.

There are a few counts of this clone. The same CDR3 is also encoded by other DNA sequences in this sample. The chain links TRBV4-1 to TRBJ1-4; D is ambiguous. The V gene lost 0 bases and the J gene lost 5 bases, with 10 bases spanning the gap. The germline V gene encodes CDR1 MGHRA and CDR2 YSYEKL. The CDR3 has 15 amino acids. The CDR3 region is CASSQDRAGNEKLFF. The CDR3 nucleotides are TGCGCCAGCAGCCAAGATAGGGCAGGAAATGAAAAACTGTTTTTT.

The DNA of the CDR3 is TGTGCCTGGGCGTTGGGGTACGAGCAGTACTTC. Translated, it gives CAWALGYEQYF. The chain recombines TRBV30 with TRBJ2-7; D not resolved. The CDR3 totals 11 residues. Trimming took off 5 bases at V and 4 bases at J, with 9 bases between the two ends. Germline V gene lookup returns CDR1 GTSNPN and CDR2 SVGIG (reference sequence). The complete variable domain, with remaining parts taken from reference TRBV30 and TRBJ2-7, reads SQTIHQWPATLVQPVGSPLSLECTVEGTSNPNLYWYRQAAGRGLQLLFYSVGIGQISSEVPQNLSASRPQDRQFILSSKKLLLSDSGFYLCAWALGYEQYFGPGTRLTVT.

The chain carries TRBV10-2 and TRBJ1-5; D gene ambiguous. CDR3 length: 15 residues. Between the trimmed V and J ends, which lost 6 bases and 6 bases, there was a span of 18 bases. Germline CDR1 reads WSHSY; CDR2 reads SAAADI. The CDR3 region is CASSPLSGRSQPQHF. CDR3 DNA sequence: TGCGCCAGCAGCCCGCTATCAGGTAGGAGTCAGCCCCAGCATTTT.

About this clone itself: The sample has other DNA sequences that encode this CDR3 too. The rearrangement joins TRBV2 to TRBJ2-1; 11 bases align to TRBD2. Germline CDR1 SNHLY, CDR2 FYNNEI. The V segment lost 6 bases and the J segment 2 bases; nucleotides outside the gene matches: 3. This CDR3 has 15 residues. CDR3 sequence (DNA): TGTGCCAGCAGGGCGACTAGCGGGGCCTACAATGAGCAGTTCTTC. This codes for CASRATSGAYNEQFF. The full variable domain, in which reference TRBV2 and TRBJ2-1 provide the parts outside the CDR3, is EPEVTQTPSHQVTQMGQEVILRCVPISNHLYFYWYRQILGQKVEFLVSFYNNEISEKSEIFDDQFSVERPDGSNFTLKIRSTKLEDSAMYFCASRATSGAYNEQFFGPGTRLTVL.

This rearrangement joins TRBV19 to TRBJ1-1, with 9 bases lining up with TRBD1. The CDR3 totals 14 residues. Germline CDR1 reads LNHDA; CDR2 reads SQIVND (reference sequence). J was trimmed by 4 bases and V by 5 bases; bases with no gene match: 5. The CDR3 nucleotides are TGTGCCAGTAGTTGGGACAGGGTCAGCACTGAAGCTTTCTTT. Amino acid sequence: CASSWDRVSTEAFF.

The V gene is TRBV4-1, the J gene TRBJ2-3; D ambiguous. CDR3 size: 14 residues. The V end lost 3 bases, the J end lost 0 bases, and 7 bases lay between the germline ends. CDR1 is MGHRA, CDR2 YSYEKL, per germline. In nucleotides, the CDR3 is TGCGCCAGCAGCCATGCCCCGAGCACAGATACGCAGTATTTT. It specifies CASSHAPSTDTQYF.

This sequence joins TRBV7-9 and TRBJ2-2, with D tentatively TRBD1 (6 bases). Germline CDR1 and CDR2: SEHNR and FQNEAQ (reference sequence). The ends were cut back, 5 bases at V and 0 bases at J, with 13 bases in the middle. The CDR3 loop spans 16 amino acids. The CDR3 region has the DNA TGTGCCAGCAGCCCACAGGACAGATCGAACACCGGGGAGCTGTTTTTT. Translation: CASSPQDRSNTGELFF. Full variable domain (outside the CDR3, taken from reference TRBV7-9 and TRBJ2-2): DTGVSQNPRHKITKRGQNVTFRCDPISEHNRLYWYRQTLGQGPEFLTYFQNEAQLEKSRLLSDRFSAERPKGSFSTLEIQRTEQGDSAMYLCASSPQDRSNTGELFFGEGSRLTVL.

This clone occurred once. The CDR3 loop reads CASSPIAGGRRGETQYF. The CDR3 bases are TGTGCCAGCAGTCCCATAGCGGGAGGGCGGAGGGGAGAGACCCAGTACTTC. The chain combines TRBV27 with TRBJ2-5, with TRBD2 matching 11 bases. Per the germline V gene, CDR1 is MNHEY and CDR2 is SMNVEV (reference sequence). CDR3 length: 17 amino acids. The ends lost 5 bases at V and 4 bases at J; junction bases unmatched: 12.

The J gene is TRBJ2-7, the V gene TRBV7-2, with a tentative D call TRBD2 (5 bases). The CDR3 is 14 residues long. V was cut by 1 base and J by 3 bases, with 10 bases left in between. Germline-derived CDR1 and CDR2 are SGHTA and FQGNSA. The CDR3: CASSLGTGLYEQYF. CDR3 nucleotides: TGTGCCAGCAGCTTAGGGACTGGGCTCTACGAGCAGTACTTC.

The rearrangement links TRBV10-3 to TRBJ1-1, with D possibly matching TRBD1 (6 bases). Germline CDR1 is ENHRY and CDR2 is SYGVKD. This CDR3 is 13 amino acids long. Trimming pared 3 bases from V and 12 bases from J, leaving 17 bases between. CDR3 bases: TGTGCCATCAGTGAAGTGGGGGCTGAGAAAACTTTCTTT. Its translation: CAISEVGAEKTFF.

The CDR3 spells CASSLSLAGANEQFF. The CDR3 nucleotides are TGTGCCAGCAGTTTATCTCTAGCGGGAGCCAATGAGCAGTTCTTC. V and J are TRBV28 and TRBJ2-1, with 10 bases matching TRBD2. The CDR3 has 15 residues. Germline V gene data show CDR1 as MDHEN and CDR2 as SYDVKM. The J segment lost 6 bases and the V segment lost 1 base, leaving 3 bases of the junction unmatched.

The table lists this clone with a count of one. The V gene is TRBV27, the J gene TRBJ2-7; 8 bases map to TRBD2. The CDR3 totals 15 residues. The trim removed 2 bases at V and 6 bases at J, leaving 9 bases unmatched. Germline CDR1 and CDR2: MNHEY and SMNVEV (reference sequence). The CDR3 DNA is TGTGCCAGCAGTTTAACTAGCGGAGACGGGGGCGAGCAGTACTTC. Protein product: CASSLTSGDGGEQYF.

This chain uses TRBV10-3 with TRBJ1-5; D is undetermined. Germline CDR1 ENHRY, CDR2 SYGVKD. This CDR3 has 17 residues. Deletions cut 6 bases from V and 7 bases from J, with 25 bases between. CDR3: CAISPSIPRGVGQPQHF. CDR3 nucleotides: TGTGCCATCAGCCCTTCGATCCCTCGCGGGGTAGGGCAGCCCCAGCATTTT.

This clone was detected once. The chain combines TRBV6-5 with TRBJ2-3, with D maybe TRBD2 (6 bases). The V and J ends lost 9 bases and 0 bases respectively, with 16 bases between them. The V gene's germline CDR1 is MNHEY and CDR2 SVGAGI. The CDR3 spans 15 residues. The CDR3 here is CASGGLAMSTDTQYF. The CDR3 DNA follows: TGTGCCAGTGGGGGTCTAGCGATGAGCACAGATACGCAGTATTTT.

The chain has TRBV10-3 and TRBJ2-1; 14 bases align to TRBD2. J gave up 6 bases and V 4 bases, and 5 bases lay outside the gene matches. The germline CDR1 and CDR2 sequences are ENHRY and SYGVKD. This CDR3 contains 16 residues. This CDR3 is CAISAGGTSGSNEQFF. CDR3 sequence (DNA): TGTGCCATCAGTGCGGGGGGGACTAGCGGGAGCAATGAGCAGTTCTTC.

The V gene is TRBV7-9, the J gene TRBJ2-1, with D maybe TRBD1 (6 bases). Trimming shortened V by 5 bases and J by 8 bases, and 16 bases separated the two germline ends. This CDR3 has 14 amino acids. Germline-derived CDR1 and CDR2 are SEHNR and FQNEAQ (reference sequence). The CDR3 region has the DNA TGTGCCAGCAGCCCCCAGGGGTGGGCGGATGAGCAGTTCTTC. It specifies CASSPQGWADEQFF.

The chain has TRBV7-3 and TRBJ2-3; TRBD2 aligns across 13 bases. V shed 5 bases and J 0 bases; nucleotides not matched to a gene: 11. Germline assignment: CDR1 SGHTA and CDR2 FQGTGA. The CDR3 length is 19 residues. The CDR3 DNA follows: TGTGCCAGCAGCGAGCGACTAGCGGGAGGATTTCTTAGCACAGATACGCAGTATTTT. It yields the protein CASSERLAGGFLSTDTQYF.